The entry that follows covers one T cell receptor (beta chain) sequence. No antigen is known for it. The germline gene is not matched at one end of the junction; a read error may be the cause. CDR1 is MNHEY and CDR2 is SVGAGI in the germline V gene. CDR3 length: 14 residues. The data are from a study of OX40 agonist ivuxolimab in advanced cancers. Study findings and constraints: With doses of 0.1-3.0 mg/kg, partial responders showed among the lowest clonal expansion.

The assay was immunoSEQ multiplex PCR, and TCRdb's table has in-frame clones only and misses some. The table has about 35,000 clones, under 85% seen once. The clonotype was recovered from an adult with an advanced solid tumor such as melanoma, head and neck, liver or kidney cancer. The chain employs TRBV6-5 and TRBJ1-5; 7 bases agree with TRBD1. Sequenced here: CD4+ or CD8+ T cells sorted from blood, sampled in a trial of the OX40 agonist ivuxolimab. DNA for the CDR3: TGTGCCAGCAGTAACTCACAGGGGAATCAGCCCCAGCATTTT. It is translated as CASSNSQGNQPQHF.